This T cell receptor beta chain comes out of a study of cytomegalovirus exposure and HLA in healthy donors. Study conclusions and caveats: Upon later analysis, TCR association rates were observed to vary by HLA locus, being highest for DRB1 and lowest for HLA-C. Most TCR beta V segments were productive about 87% or about 30% of the time in an earlier analysis. Indistinguishability led to the exclusion of some V segments, TRBV6-2 and TRBV6-3 included. In a later analysis, HLA-associated TCR beta chains were more clonally expanded than equally common others.

Notes on this clone: Its target is unknown.

Per the germline V gene, CDR1 is MDHEN and CDR2 is SYDVKM. The V and J ends lost 1 base and 5 bases respectively, with 6 bases between them. This CDR3 is built from 12 residues. Primers: 60 Vbeta forward and 13 Jbeta reverse. Clones were sequenced by immunoSEQ multiplex PCR, and TCRdb holds only the in-frame ones, with some missing. The data contain about 270,000 clones, about 66% of them singletons. This rearrangement joins TRBV28 to TRBJ2-7, with D unclear. The source of this sequence is a female donor in good health and CMV-seronegative. Sequenced material: PBMCs. DNA for the CDR3: TGTGCCAGCAGTTTATTAACACACGAGCAGTACTTC. It is translated as CASSLLTHEQYF.